The 4 T cell receptor beta chains below come from one sample, sequenced in a study of tumor-infiltrating lymphocytes in primary liver carcinoma. Starting material of 500 ng total RNA yielded TCR beta cDNA via a constant-region primer. A slightly modified ARM-PCR protocol with three nested multiplex PCR rounds produced these TCR beta libraries. In the first two PCR rounds, TRBV1-TRBV30 forward primers were paired with a C-beta reverse primer, and each round lasted around 10 cycles. MiXCR, run by TCRdb on the multiplex PCR reads, gives a single entry per CDR3 protein. The data contain 250,000 to 400,000 distinct CDR3 sequences, 65% of them seen just once; the ten biggest clones take up roughly 8.6%. The blood RNA (from unsorted whole blood) was obtained, and germline DNA was also extracted. Sample: peripheral blood. The receptors were gathered from a man aged 35 to 55 with primary liver carcinoma and hepatitis B virus infection.

This clonotype was recorded once. A much larger clone lies a single base off, so this may be a read error. The V and J genes are TRBV4-1 and TRBJ2-6; 9 nucleotides agree with TRBD1. The CDR3 spans 18 residues. Germline V gives CDR1 MGHRA, CDR2 YSYEKL. The CDR3 DNA reads TGCGCCAGCAGCCAACCGGGACAGGGTGTCGGAGGGGCCAACGCCCTGACTTTC. This gives the protein CASSQPGQGVGGANALTF.

About this clonotype: A read error may produce the germline difference seen at one junction end. CDR3 in amino acids: CARSYGLYGYTF. In DNA, the CDR3 is TGTGCCAGGAGTTACGGACTTTATGGCTACACCTTC. This rearrangement joins TRBV6-6 to TRBJ1-2, with D uncertain. The V gene's germline CDR1 is MNHNY and CDR2 SVGAGI (reference sequence). The CDR3 is 12 residues long.

In its sample, this clonotype was seen a few times. This sequence may be a read error, since a much larger clone differs from it by one base. J is TRBJ2-1 and V is TRBV11-2; TRBD2 matches 7 bases. The CDR3 spans 12 residues. V shed 0 bases and J 12 bases; nucleotides not matched to a gene: 2. Germline CDR1 is SGHAT and CDR2 is FQNNGV. CDR3 in amino acids: CASSLDWGGQFF. CDR3 coding DNA: TGTGCCAGCAGCTTAGATTGGGGGGGGCAGTTCTTC.

The rearrangement links TRBV4-1 to TRBJ1-2; a weak D match, TRBD1 (6 bases). Trimming pared 0 bases from V and 11 bases from J, leaving 22 bases between. The germline V gene encodes CDR1 MGHRA and CDR2 YSYEKL. The length of the CDR3 is 16 residues. The CDR3 region has the DNA TGCGCCAGCAGCCAAGAAGCGGTTGCCAGGGGTGACGGTTACACCTTC. As protein: CASSQEAVARGDGYTF.